A selection of T cell receptor beta chains follows, all from one sample in a study of long-term antiretroviral therapy in people with HIV. Sequencing used immunoSEQ multiplex PCR; TCRdb keeps in-frame clones, though not all of them. The table records 20,000 to 25,000 clones, around four fifths of them present only once. This specimen was unsorted PBMCs, taken 1.2 years after starting antiretroviral therapy. Receptor source: a woman aged 35 to 49 with HIV. The CDR3 runs from the conserved cysteine through the conserved F or W. Each record gives: CDR3 length, V gene, J gene, clone size, D gene, CDR3 DNA, CDR3 protein. The D gene is left open where the match is weak. Part of the rows lack a size; the others show once, few, many or a class for expanded clones.

13	TRBV19	TRBJ1-5	.	.	TGTGCCACCTTGAAGGCTTACAATCAGCCCCAGCATTTT	CATLKAYNQPQHF
16	TRBV29-1	TRBJ1-2	once	TRBD1	TGCAGCGTTGAAGAGACATTAGAGACAGGGAACTATGGCTACACCTTC	CSVEETLETGNYGYTF
13	TRBV5-1	TRBJ2-1	.	.	TGCGCCAGCAGCTTCTTCTCCTACAATGAGCAGTTCTTC	CASSFFSYNEQFF
14	TRBV5-5	TRBJ2-2	.	TRBD1	TGTGCCAGCAGCTTGGGACAGGGGGCCGGGGAGCTGTTTTTT	CASSLGQGAGELFF
14	TRBV6-1	TRBJ2-1	few	TRBD2	TGTGCCAGCAGAACCGGGACTAGCGTCAATGAGCAGTTCTTC	CASRTGTSVNEQFF
16	TRBV28	TRBJ2-7	.	TRBD1	TGTGCCAGCAGTCCGCAGCCAGGACAGGGGCCCTACGAGCAGTACTTC	CASSPQPGQGPYEQYF
13	TRBV7-6	TRBJ2-7	.	.	TGTGCCAGCAGCTTAGCAGGTTCCTACGAGCAGTACTTC	CASSLAGSYEQYF
13	TRBV4-2	TRBJ1-4	few	.	TGTGCCAGCAGGAGTGGGCCTAATGAAAAACTGTTTTTT	CASRSGPNEKLFF
16	TRBV5-5	TRBJ2-3	.	TRBD2	TGTGCCAGCAGCTTGCCTAGCGGGAGTCGAACAGATACGCAGTATTTT	CASSLPSGSRTDTQYF
12	TRBV7-9	TRBJ2-1	once	.	TGTGCCAGCAGCTTACGGCCCAATGAGCAGTTCTTC	CASSLRPNEQFF
15	TRBV5-4	TRBJ2-1	.	TRBD1	TGTGCCAGCAGCTTGATAAGGGACAGGGACAATGAGCAGTTCTTC	CASSLIRDRDNEQFF
17	TRBV27	TRBJ2-3	.	.	TGTGCCAGCAGAAAATCTCCCGGGGGGCTAAACACAGATACGCAGTATTTT	CASRKSPGGLNTDTQYF
14	TRBV10-3	TRBJ2-5	.	.	TGTGCCATCAGTGAAATAGCCAACCAAGAGACCCAGTACTTC	CAISEIANQETQYF
14	TRBV6-5	TRBJ2-7	.	TRBD2	TGTGCCAGCAGAGGGCAAGCGGGGTCCTACGAGCAGTACTTC	CASRGQAGSYEQYF
16	TRBV5-4	TRBJ2-5	.	.	TGTGCCAGCAGCTTGGGGGGTAAGGGGGATCGTGAGACCCAGTACTTC	CASSLGGKGDRETQYF
13	TRBV19	TRBJ1-5	.	.	TGTGCCAGCGCCGACAGGAGCAATCAGCCCCAGCATTTT	CASADRSNQPQHF
16	TRBV27	TRBJ2-1	.	TRBD2	TGTGCCAGCAGTCCCCGAGGACTAGCGGGAGCGGGTGAGCAGTTCTTC	CASSPRGLAGAGEQFF
14	TRBV28	TRBJ2-7	.	TRBD2	TGTGCCAGCAGTCCGGGACTAGCTGGTTACGAGCAGTACTTC	CASSPGLAGYEQYF
13	TRBV7-3	TRBJ2-5	.	.	TGTGCCAGCGCCCTTAGTCGTGGGGAGACCCAGTACTTC	CASALSRGETQYF
14	TRBV6-1	TRBJ2-7	few	.	TGTGCCAGCAGTGTAACCACAGATACCTACGAGCAGTACTTC	CASSVTTDTYEQYF
13	TRBV5-6	TRBJ2-2	.	TRBD1	TGTGCCAGCAGCCCCGGACAGGGCCCACACCTGTTTTTT	CASSPGQGPHLFF
15	TRBV5-1	TRBJ2-1	.	TRBD2	TGCGCCAGCAGCAACGGACTAGCGGGAGTTGATGAGCAGTTCTTC	CASSNGLAGVDEQFF
15	TRBV9	TRBJ2-3	.	TRBD2	TGTGCCAGCAGCGTACTAGCGGGAGGGACAGATACGCAGTATTTT	CASSVLAGGTDTQYF
13	TRBV11-2	TRBJ1-2	.	.	TGTGCCAGCAGCTACCGGGACGGCTATGGCTACACCTTC	CASSYRDGYGYTF
17	TRBV5-1	TRBJ2-7	.	.	TGCGCCAGCAGCTTGGATGGGTCTACACGGGGTTTCTACGAGCAGTACTTC	CASSLDGSTRGFYEQYF
16	TRBV4-2	TRBJ2-7	.	TRBD1	TGTGCCAGCAGCCAAGACTACAGGGGGAGCTCCTACGAGCAGTACTTC	CASSQDYRGSSYEQYF
14	TRBV10-3	TRBJ1-5	few	.	TGTGCCATCAGTGAAGGGCAGTGGGATCAGCCCCAGCATTTT	CAISEGQWDQPQHF
15	TRBV7-9	TRBJ1-2	once	.	TGTGCTAGCAGCTTAGGTAGCAGCGAGAGGTATGGCTACACCTTC	CASSLGSSERYGYTF
15	TRBV10-3	TRBJ1-5	.	.	TGTGCCATCAGTGGGGGGTTCGAGAACAATCAGCCCCAGCATTTT	CAISGGFENNQPQHF
13	TRBV19	TRBJ1-1	.	.	TGTGCCAGTAATCTCTGGGGAAACACTGAAGCTTTCTTT	CASNLWGNTEAFF
13	TRBV27	TRBJ2-1	.	.	TGTGCCAGCAGTCGAACCGAAGTCAATGAGCAGTTCTTC	CASSRTEVNEQFF
13	TRBV5-1	TRBJ1-1	.	.	TGCGCCAGCAGCTTGGCTGAAAACACTGAAGCTTTCTTT	CASSLAENTEAFF
15	TRBV4-1	TRBJ2-1	once	TRBD2	TGCGCCAGCAGCCGCGGGAGGTCCGCCTACAATGAGCAGTTCTTC	CASSRGRSAYNEQFF
16	TRBV19	TRBJ2-2	.	.	TGTGCCAGTAGTATACTAGCAAGGGTTGGTACCGGGGAGCTGTTTTTT	CASSILARVGTGELFF
13	TRBV7-8	TRBJ1-5	few	.	TGTGCCAGCAGCTCCGACGGAAATCAGCCCCAGCATTTT	CASSSDGNQPQHF
16	TRBV18	TRBJ2-6	.	.	TGTGCCAGCTCACCTGACGGGATGTCTGGGGCCAACGTCCTGACTTTC	CASSPDGMSGANVLTF
18	TRBV28	TRBJ2-5	.	TRBD2	TGTGCCAGCAGTTTCCTCTGGGCTAGCGGGAGAGGGAGGGAGACCCAGTACTTC	CASSFLWASGRGRETQYF
14	TRBV18	TRBJ1-4	.	TRBD1	TGTGCCAGCTCACCGGGACAGATTAATGAAAAACTGTTTTTT	CASSPGQINEKLFF
15	TRBV7-9	TRBJ1-1	.	.	TGTGCCAGCAGCTTAGGGTTTGGTGGGAACACTGAAGCTTTCTTT	CASSLGFGGNTEAFF
15	TRBV4-2	TRBJ2-1	.	.	TGTGCCAGCAGCCAAGAGGGACTTATTTACAATGAGCAGTTCTTC	CASSQEGLIYNEQFF
15	TRBV5-1	TRBJ2-7	.	TRBD1	TGCGCCAGCAGCTTTTCCGGGACAGGGAGATACGAGCAGTACTTC	CASSFSGTGRYEQYF
14	TRBV9	TRBJ2-2	.	.	TGTGCCAGCAGCGGGGGACAGAACACCGGGGAGCTGTTTTTT	CASSGGQNTGELFF
16	TRBV5-4	TRBJ1-2	.	TRBD1	TGTGCCAGCAGCACTGCTTCAGGGGGCGCCCTCTATGGCTACACCTTC	CASSTASGGALYGYTF
14	TRBV6-1	TRBJ2-7	once	.	TGTGCCAGCAGCGAAGACAGTTTGATCTACAGGCAGTACTTC	CASSEDSLIYRQYF
14	TRBV27	TRBJ1-1	.	.	TGTGCCAGCATTCGTTCACCAGCGAACACTGAAGCTTTCTTT	CASIRSPANTEAFF
14	TRBV6-6	TRBJ2-1	.	.	TGTGCCAGCAGTTACTCCCCCACAGACAATGAGCAGTTCTTC	CASSYSPTDNEQFF
14	TRBV6-1	TRBJ1-4	.	.	TGTGCCAGCAGTGAATCCGGGCGCGATGAAAAACTGTTTTTT	CASSESGRDEKLFF
13	TRBV10-3	TRBJ1-1	.	.	TGTGCCATCAACGCGGGGGGAGGCACTGAAGCTTTCTTT	CAINAGGGTEAFF
13	TRBV27	TRBJ2-3	.	.	TGTGCCAGCAGTAGGGCGGGAAGGGATACGCAGTATTTT	CASSRAGRDTQYF
18	TRBV27	TRBJ2-3	.	TRBD2	TGTGCCAGCAGTTTATCGGGACTAGCGGTGGTTTCTCCAGATACGCAGTATTTT	CASSLSGLAVVSPDTQYF
14	TRBV29-1	TRBJ2-1	.	TRBD2	TGCAGCGTAGGGACTAGCGGGAATTACAATGAGCAGTTCTTC	CSVGTSGNYNEQFF
15	TRBV9	TRBJ1-1	.	TRBD1	TGTGCCAGCAGCGTAGGCTGGACAGGGGTCACTGAAGCTTTCTTT	CASSVGWTGVTEAFF
18	TRBV10-1	TRBJ2-3	.	TRBD2	TGCGCCAGCAGTGGGGCCGCCCGACTAGCGGGAAGCACAGATACGCAGTATTTT	CASSGAARLAGSTDTQYF
15	TRBV6-5	TRBJ2-1	.	TRBD2	TGTGCCAGCAGCAACCTAGCGGGAGGGAATAATGAGCAGTTCTTC	CASSNLAGGNNEQFF
13	TRBV18	TRBJ1-3	.	.	TGTGCCAGCTCGCCAGGGTCTGGAAACACCATATATTTT	CASSPGSGNTIYF